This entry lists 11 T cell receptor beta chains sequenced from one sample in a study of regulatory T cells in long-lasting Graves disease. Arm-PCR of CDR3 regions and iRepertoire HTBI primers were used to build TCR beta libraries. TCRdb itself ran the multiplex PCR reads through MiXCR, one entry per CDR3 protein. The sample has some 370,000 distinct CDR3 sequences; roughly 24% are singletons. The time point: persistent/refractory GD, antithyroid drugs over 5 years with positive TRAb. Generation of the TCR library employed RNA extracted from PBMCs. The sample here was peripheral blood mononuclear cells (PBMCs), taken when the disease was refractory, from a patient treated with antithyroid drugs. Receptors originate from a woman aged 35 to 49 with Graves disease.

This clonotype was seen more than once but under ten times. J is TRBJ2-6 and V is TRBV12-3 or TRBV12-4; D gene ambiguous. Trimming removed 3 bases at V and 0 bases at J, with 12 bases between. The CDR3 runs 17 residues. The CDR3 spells CASSFPLQSSGANVLTF. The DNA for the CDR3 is TGTGCCAGCAGTTTTCCCCTCCAGAGCTCTGGGGCCAACGTCCTGACTTTC.

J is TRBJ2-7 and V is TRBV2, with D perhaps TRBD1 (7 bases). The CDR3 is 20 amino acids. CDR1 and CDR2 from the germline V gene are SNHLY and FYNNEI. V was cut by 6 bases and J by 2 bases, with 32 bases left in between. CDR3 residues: CASSPISSKGRQGLTYEQYF. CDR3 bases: TGTGCCAGCAGCCCAATCAGCTCAAAGGGCAGACAGGGACTTACCTACGAGCAGTACTTC.

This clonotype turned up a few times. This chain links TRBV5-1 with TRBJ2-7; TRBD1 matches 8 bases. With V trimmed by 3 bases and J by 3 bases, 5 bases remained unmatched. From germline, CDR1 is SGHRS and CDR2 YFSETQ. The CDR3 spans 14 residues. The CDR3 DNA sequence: TGCGCCAGCAGCTGGGGGACAGGCTTCTACGAGCAGTACTTC. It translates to CASSWGTGFYEQYF.

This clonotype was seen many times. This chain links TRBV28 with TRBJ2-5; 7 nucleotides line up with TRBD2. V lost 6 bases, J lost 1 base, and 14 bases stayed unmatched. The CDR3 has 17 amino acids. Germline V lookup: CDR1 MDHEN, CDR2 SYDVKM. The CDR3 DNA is TGTGCCAGCAGCCGCTCGGCGGGCGGGAGTTCCCAAGAGACCCAGTACTTC. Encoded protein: CASSRSAGGSSQETQYF.

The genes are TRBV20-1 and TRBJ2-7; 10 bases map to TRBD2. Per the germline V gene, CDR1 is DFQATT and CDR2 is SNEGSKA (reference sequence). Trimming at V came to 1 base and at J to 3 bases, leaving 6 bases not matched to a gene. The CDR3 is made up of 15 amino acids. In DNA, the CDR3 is TGCAGTGCTAGAGGGGGGACTAGCGTCTTCTACGAGCAGTACTTC. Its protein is CSARGGTSVFYEQYF.

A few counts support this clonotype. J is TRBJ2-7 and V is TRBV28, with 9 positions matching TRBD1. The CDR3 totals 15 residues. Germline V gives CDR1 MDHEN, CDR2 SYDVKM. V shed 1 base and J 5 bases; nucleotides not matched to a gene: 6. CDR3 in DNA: TGTGCCAGCAGTTTATTACAGGGGGCTAGCAACGAGCAGTACTTC. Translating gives CASSLLQGASNEQYF.

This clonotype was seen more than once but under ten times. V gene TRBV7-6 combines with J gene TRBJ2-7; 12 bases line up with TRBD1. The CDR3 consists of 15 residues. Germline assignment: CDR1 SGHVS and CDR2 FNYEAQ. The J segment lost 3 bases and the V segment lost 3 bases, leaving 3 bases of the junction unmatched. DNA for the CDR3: TGTGCCAGCAGCTTGGGGACAGGGGGCTTCTACGAGCAGTACTTC. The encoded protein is CASSLGTGGFYEQYF.

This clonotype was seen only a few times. The DNA of the CDR3 is TGTGCCAGCAGCTCCTCCCGGGACAGGGTAACCGGGGAGCTGTTTTTT. Its translation is CASSSSRDRVTGELFF. The V and J genes are TRBV2 and TRBJ2-2; 9 positions match TRBD1. Germline CDR1 and CDR2: SNHLY and FYNNEI. The trim removed 6 bases at V and 5 bases at J, leaving 10 bases unmatched. The CDR3 is 16 residues long.

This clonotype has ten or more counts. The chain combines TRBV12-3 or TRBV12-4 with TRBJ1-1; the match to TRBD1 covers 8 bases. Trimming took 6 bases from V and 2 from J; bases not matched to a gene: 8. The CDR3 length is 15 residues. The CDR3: CASRYLGQGNTEAFF. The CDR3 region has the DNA TGTGCCAGCAGATATCTCGGACAGGGAAACACTGAAGCTTTCTTT.

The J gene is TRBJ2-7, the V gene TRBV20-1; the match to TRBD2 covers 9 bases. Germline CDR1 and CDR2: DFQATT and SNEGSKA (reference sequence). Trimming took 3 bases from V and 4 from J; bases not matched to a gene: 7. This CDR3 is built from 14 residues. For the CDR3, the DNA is TGCAGTGCTAGCCCGGGACTAGCACTATACGAGCAGTACTTC. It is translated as CSASPGLALYEQYF.

CDR3 coding DNA: TGCGCCAGCAGCTTTGAGTGGGGCGTTGTGAACACTGAAGCTTTCTTT. This codes for CASSFEWGVVNTEAFF. J is TRBJ1-1 and V is TRBV5-1; possible D gene TRBD1, 5 bases. Trimming removed 2 bases at V and 0 bases at J, with 14 bases between. The CDR3 length is 16 residues. The V gene's germline CDR1 is SGHRS and CDR2 YFSETQ.